This TCR beta chain was recovered during a study of cytomegalovirus exposure and HLA in healthy donors. Study-level information: Across roughly 400 genotyped donors, more than 75% landed in the Caucasian-associated ancestry cluster.

Notes on the study in general: HLA allele associations emerged for about 16,000 TCR beta sequences in a later analysis, at 0.05 false discovery rate. Earlier analysis looked at TCR beta V segments, and most were productive about 90% or about 30% of the time. Three CMV-associated chains proved CMV antigen-specific in vitro.

This CDR3 has 12 residues. Trimming took off 6 bases at V and 4 bases at J, with 7 bases between the two ends. Germline V gene data show CDR1 as LNHDA and CDR2 as SQIVND (reference sequence). Note on this clone: Its antigen remains unknown.

PCR primers comprised 60 Vbeta and 13 Jbeta primers. Assay: immunoSEQ multiplex PCR; the TCRdb copy retains only in-frame clones and omits some. Its table records approximately 110,000 clones. The TCR comes from a man aged 25-45 years in good health and CMV-seronegative. The chain has TRBV19 and TRBJ1-5; no clear D gene. Material for sequencing was PBMCs. DNA for the CDR3: TGTGCCAGTAGGGGCCCGAATCAGCCCCAGCATTTT. Its translation: CASRGPNQPQHF.